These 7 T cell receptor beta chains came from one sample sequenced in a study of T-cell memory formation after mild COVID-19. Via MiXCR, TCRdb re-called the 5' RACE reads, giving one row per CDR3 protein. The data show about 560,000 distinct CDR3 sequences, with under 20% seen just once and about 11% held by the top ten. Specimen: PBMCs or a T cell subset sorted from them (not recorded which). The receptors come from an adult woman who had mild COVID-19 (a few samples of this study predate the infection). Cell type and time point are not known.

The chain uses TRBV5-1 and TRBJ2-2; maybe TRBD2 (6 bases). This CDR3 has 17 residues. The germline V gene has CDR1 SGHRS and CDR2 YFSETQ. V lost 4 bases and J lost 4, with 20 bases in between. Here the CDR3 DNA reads TGCGCCAGCAGCCTGACGGGGACTTACCCCAGCACCGGGGAGCTGTTTTTT. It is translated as CASSLTGTYPSTGELFF.

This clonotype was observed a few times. CDR3 in amino acids: CASSQIRTDTQYF. The CDR3 nucleotides read TGTGCCAGCAGCCAAATTAGGACAGATACGCAGTATTTT. V gene TRBV14 combines with J gene TRBJ2-3, with D uncertain. The CDR3 loop spans 13 amino acids. Trimming removed 2 bases from V and 3 bases from J, with 6 bases in between. The germline gives CDR1 SGHDN, CDR2 FVKESK. The variable domain in full, completed from reference TRBV14 and TRBJ2-3, reads EAGVTQFPSHSVIEKGQTVTLRCDPISGHDNLYWYRRVMGKEIKFLLHFVKESKQDESGMPNNRFLAERTGGTYSTLKVQPAELEDSGVYFCASSQIRTDTQYFGPGTRLTVL.

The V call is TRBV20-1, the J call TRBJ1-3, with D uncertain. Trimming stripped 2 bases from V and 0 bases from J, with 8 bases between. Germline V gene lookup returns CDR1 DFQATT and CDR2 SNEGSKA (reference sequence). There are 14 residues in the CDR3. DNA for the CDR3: TGCAGTGCTAGAATTAGGCTCTCTGGAAACACCATATATTTT. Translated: CSARIRLSGNTIYF.

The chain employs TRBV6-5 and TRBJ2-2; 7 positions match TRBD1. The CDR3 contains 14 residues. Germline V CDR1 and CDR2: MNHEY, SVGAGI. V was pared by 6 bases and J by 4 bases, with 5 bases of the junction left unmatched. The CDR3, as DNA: TGTGCCAGCAGACCTGGGACAGCCACCGGGGAGCTGTTTTTT. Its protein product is CASRPGTATGELFF.

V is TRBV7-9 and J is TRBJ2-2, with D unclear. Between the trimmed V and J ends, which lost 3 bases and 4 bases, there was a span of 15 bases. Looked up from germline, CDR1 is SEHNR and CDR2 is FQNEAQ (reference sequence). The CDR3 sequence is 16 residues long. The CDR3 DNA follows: TGTGCCAGCAGCTTGAGACCCGGTGTGGGCACCGGGGAGCTGTTTTTT. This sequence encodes CASSLRPGVGTGELFF.

The CDR3 spells CASSDGTSGNNEQFF. The CDR3 DNA follows: TGCGCCAGCAGCGACGGCACTAGCGGGAACAATGAGCAGTTCTTC. The J gene is TRBJ2-1, the V gene TRBV5-1; TRBD2 matches at 10 bases. With V trimmed by 4 bases and J by 5 bases, 6 bases remained unmatched. Germline loops: CDR1 SGHRS, CDR2 YFSETQ. This CDR3 has 15 amino acids.

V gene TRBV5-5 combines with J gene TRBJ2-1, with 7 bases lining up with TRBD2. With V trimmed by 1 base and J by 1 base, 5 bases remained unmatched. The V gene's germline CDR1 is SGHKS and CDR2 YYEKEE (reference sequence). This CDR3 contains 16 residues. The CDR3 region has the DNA TGTGCCAGCAGCTTGATCAGCGGGGTGTCCTACAATGAGCAGTTCTTC. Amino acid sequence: CASSLISGVSYNEQFF.